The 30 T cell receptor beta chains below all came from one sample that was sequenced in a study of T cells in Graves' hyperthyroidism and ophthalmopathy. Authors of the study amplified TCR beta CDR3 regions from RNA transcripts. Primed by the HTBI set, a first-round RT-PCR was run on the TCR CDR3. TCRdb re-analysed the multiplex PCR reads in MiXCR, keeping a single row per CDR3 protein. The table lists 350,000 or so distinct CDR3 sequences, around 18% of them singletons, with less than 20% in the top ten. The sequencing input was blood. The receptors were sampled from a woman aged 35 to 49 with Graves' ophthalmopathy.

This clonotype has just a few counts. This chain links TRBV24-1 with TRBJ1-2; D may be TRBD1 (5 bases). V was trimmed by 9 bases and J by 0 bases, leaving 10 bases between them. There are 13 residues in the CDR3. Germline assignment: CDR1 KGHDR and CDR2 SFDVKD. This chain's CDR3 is CATSRTTNYGYTF. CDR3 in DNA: TGTGCCACCTCCCGGACAACTAACTATGGCTACACCTTC.

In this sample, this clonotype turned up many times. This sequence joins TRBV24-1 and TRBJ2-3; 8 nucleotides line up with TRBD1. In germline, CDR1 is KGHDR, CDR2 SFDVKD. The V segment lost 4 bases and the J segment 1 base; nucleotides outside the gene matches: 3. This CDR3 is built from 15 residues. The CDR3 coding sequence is TGTGCCACCAGTGAAACGACAGGGGGCACAGATACGCAGTATTTT. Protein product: CATSETTGGTDTQYF.

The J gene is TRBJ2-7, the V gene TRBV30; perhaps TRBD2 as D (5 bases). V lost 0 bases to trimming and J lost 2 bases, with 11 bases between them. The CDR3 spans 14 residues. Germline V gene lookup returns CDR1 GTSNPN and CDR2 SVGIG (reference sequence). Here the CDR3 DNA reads TGTGCCTGGAGTGTCTCAAGCGGCCCCTACGAGCAGTACTTC. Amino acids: CAWSVSSGPYEQYF.

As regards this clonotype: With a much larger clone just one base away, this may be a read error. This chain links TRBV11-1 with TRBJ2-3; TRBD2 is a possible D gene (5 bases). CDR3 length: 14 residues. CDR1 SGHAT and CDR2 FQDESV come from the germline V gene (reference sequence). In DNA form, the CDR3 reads TGTGTCAGCAGCTTAGGACTGTCCACAGATACGCAGTATTTT. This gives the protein CVSSLGLSTDTQYF.

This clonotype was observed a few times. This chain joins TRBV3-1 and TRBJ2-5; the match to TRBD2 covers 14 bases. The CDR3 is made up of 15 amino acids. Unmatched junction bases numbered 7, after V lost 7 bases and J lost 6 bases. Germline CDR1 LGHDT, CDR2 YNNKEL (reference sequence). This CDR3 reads CASTPGTSGRKTQYF. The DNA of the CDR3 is TGTGCCAGCACCCCCGGGACTAGCGGGAGAAAGACCCAGTACTTC.

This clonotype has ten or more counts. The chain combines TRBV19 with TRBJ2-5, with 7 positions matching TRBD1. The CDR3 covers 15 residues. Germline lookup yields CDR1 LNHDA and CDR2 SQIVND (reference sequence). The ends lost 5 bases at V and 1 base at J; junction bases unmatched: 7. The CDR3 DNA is TGTGCCAGTAGTCCGGGACAGACAATCCAAGAGACCCAGTACTTC. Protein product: CASSPGQTIQETQYF.

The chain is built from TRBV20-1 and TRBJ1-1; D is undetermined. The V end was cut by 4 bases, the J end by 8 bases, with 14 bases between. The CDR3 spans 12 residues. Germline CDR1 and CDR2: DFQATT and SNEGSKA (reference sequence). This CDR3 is CSAKDRWLEAFF. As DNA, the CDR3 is TGCAGTGCTAAAGATAGGTGGTTGGAAGCTTTCTTT.

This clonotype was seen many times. CDR3 DNA: TGTGCCAGCACCCCCGCGGGTCGGACTCAGTATGGCTACACCTTC. Protein product: CASTPAGRTQYGYTF. V usage is TRBV12-3 or TRBV12-4 and J usage is TRBJ1-2, with D uncertain. The CDR3 totals 15 residues. V was shortened by 7 bases and J by 5 bases, with 20 bases between the two germline ends.

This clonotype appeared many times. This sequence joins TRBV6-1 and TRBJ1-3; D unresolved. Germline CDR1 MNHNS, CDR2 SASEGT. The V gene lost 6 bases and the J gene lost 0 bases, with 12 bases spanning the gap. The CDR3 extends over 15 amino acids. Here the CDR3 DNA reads TGTGCCAGCAGGGAGCCGGGGAGCTCTGGAAACACCATATATTTT. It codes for CASREPGSSGNTIYF.

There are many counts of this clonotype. DNA for the CDR3: TGTGCCAGCAGCTTAGATCCTAGGGCACAGTACTTC. It specifies CASSLDPRAQYF. This chain uses TRBV11-2 with TRBJ2-7; D unresolved. From germline, CDR1 is SGHAT and CDR2 FQNNGV. Between the trimmed V and J ends, which lost 0 bases and 10 bases, there was a span of 10 bases. This CDR3 spans 12 amino acids.

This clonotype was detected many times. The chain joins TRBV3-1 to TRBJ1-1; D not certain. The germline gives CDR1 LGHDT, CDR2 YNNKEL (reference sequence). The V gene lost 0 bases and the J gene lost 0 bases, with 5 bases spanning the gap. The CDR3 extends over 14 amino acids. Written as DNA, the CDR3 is TGTGCCAGCAGCCAAGAAGCACTGAACACTGAAGCTTTCTTT. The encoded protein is CASSQEALNTEAFF.

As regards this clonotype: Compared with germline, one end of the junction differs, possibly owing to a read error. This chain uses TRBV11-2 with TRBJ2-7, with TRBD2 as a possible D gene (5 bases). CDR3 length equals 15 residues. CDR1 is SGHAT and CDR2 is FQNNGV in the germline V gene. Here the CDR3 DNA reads TGTGCCAGCAGCCTAGACCCGGGAAGCTCCTACGAGCAGTACTTC. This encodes CASSLDPGSSYEQYF.

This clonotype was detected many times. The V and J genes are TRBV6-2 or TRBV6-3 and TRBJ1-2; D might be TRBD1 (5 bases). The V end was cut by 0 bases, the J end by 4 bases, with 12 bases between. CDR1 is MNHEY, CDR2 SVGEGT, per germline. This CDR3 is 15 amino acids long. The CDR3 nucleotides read TGTGCCAGCAGTTACTCGGGACCGCCCTCCTATGGCTACACCTTC. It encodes CASSYSGPPSYGYTF.

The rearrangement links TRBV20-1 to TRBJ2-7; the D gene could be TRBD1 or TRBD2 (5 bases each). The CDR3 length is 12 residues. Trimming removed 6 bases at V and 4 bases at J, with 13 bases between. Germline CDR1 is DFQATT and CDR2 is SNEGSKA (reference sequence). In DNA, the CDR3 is TGCAGTGCCCAGGGCGGGCAGTACGAGCAGTACTTC. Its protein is CSAQGGQYEQYF.

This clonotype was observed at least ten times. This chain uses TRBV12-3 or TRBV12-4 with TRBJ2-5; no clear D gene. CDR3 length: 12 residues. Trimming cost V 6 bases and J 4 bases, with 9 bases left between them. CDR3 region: CASSDLGETQYF. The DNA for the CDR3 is TGTGCCAGCAGCGACTTGGGAGAGACCCAGTACTTC.

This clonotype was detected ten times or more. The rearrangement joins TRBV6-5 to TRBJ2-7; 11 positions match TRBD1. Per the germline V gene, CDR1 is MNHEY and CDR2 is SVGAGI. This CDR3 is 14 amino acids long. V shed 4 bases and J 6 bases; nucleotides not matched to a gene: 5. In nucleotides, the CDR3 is TGTGCCAGCAGTTTACTCGGGACAGGGGGCGAGCAGTACTTC. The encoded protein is CASSLLGTGGEQYF.

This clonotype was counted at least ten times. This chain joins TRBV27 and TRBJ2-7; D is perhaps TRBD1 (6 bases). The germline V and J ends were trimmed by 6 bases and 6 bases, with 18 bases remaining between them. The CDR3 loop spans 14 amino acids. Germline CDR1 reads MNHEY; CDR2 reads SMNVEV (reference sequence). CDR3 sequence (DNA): TGTGCCAGCAGCCCCGGACAGTTGCGGGTCGAGCAGTACTTC. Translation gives CASSPGQLRVEQYF.

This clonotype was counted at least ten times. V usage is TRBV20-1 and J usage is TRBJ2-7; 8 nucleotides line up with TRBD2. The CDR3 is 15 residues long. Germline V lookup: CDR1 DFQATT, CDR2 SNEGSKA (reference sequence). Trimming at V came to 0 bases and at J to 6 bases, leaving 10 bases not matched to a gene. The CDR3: CSARDGRAGVSEQYF. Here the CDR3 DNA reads TGCAGTGCTAGAGATGGTCGAGCGGGAGTCTCCGAGCAGTACTTC.

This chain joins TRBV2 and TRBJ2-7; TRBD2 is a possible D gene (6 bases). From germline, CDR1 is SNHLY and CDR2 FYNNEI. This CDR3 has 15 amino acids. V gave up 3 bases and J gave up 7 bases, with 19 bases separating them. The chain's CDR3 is CASSDPTVAGREQYF. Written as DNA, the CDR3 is TGTGCCAGCAGTGACCCTACGGTTGCGGGGCGGGAGCAGTACTTC.

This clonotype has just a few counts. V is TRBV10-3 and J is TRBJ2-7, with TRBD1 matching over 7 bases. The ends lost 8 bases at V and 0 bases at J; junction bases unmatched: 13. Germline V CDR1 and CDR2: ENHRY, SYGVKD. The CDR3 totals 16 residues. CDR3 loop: CAILNRTGQSSYEQYF. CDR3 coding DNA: TGTGCCATCCTTAACCGAACGGGACAGAGCTCCTACGAGCAGTACTTC.

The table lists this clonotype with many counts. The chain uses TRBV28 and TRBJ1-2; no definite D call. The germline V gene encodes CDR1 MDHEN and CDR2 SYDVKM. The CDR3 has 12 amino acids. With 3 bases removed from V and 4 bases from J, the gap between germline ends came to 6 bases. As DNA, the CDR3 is TGTGCCAGCAGTTTTCGAGTCTATGGCTACACCTTC. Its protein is CASSFRVYGYTF.

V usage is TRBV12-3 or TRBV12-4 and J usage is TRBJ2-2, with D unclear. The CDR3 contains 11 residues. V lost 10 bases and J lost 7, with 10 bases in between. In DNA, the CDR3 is TGTGCCAACCTGTTTGGCGGGGAGCTGTTTTTT. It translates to CANLFGGELFF.

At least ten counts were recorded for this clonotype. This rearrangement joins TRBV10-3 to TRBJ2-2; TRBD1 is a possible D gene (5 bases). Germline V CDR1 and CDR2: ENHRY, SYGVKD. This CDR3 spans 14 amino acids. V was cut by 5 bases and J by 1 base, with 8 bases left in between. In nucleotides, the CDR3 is TGTGCCATCAGTCGTGACAGGAACACCGGGGAGCTGTTTTTT. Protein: CAISRDRNTGELFF.

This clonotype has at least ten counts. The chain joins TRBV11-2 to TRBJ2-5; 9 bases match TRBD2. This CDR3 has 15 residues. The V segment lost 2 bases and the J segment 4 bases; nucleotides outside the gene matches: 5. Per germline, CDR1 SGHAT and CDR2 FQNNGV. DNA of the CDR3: TGTGCCAGCAGCTTAAGAGCGGGGGGCGGAGAGACCCAGTACTTC. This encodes CASSLRAGGGETQYF.

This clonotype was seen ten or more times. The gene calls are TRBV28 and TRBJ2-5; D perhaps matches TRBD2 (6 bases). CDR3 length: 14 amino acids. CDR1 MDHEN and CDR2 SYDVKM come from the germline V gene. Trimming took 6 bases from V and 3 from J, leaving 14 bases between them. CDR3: CASSRSRLEETQYF. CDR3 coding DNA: TGTGCCAGCAGCCGCAGCAGACTAGAAGAGACCCAGTACTTC.

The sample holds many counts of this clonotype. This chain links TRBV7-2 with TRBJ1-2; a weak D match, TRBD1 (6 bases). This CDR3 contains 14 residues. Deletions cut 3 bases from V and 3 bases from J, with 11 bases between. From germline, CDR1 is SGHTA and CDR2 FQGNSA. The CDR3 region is CASSLKGGDYGYTF. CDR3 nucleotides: TGTGCCAGCAGCTTGAAAGGGGGGGACTATGGCTACACCTTC.

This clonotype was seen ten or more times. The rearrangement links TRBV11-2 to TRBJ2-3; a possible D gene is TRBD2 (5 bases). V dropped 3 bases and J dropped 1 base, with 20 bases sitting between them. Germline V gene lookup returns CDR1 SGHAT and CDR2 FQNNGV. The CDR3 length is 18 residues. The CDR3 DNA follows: TGTGCCAGCAGCTTGATCCCCCGGACTTACGAACGCACAGATACGCAGTATTTT. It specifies CASSLIPRTYERTDTQYF.

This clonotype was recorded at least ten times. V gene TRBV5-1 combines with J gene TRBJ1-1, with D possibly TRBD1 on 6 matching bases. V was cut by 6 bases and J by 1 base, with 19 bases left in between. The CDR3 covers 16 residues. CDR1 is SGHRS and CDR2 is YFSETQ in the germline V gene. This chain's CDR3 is CASTITFGTPNTEAFF. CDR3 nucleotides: TGCGCCAGCACCATAACGTTTGGGACACCGAACACTGAAGCTTTCTTT.

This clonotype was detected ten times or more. The CDR3 region is CASSPRPGEQNQPQHF. CDR3 nucleotide sequence: TGTGCCAGCAGCCCGCGACCGGGAGAGCAAAATCAGCCCCAGCATTTT. The rearrangement links TRBV11-2 to TRBJ1-5; D call uncertain. V was trimmed by 5 bases and J by 4 bases, leaving 18 bases between them. The germline gives CDR1 SGHAT, CDR2 FQNNGV. The CDR3 is 16 amino acids.

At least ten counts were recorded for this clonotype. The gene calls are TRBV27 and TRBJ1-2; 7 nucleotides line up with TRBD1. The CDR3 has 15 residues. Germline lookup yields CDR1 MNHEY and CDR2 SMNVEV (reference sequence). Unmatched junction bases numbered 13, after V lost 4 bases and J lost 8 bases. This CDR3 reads CASSSAGGSSGGYTF. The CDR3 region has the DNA TGTGCCAGCAGTTCTGCAGGGGGAAGCTCGGGCGGCTACACCTTC.